These T cell receptor beta chains were read from a single sample in a study of blood T cell repertoires in COVID-19. Some clones are missing from TCRdb's copy, which holds only in-frame ones; the method was immunoSEQ multiplex PCR. The data hold 390,000 or so clones, with around 89% observed a single time. Specimen: peripheral blood. Receptors were obtained from a young man with active or convalescent COVID-19. Each CDR3 is given with its conserved first and last residue. The order of the fields is V gene, J gene, D gene, clone size, CDR3 protein, CDR3 DNA. D genes are given only for firm matches. Expanded clones are given a class, and other clones once, few, many or no size at all.

TRBV7-2,TRBJ2-3,TRBD1,-,CASSTIRHRGLSDTQYF,TGTGCCAGCAGCACCATCCGTCACAGGGGGCTGTCAGATACGCAGTATTTT
TRBV7-6,TRBJ1-3,-,-,CASSNRQSTGNTIYF,TGTGCCAGCAGCAATCGACAGAGCACTGGAAACACCATATATTTT
TRBV19,TRBJ2-5,TRBD2,-,CASSIRLATWETQYF,TGTGCCAGTAGTATACGACTAGCGACCTGGGAGACCCAGTACTTC
TRBV13,TRBJ2-7,-,-,CASSSPPFRAPYEQYF,TGTGCCAGCAGCTCGCCCCCCTTCAGGGCCCCCTACGAGCAGTACTTC
TRBV7-3,TRBJ1-1,-,once,CASWGDLNTEAFF,TGTGCCAGCTGGGGAGACCTGAACACTGAAGCTTTCTTT
TRBV5-1,TRBJ1-1,-,-,CASSLTPGHPFF,TGCGCCAGCAGCTTGACGCCGGGACACCCATTCTTT
TRBV7-2,TRBJ2-7,TRBD2,-,CASGRESRYEQYF,TGTGCCAGCGGGCGGGAGAGTAGGTACGAGCAGTACTTC
TRBV7-9,TRBJ2-7,-,-,CASSPGDEQYF,TGTGCCAGCAGCCCCGGGGACGAGCAGTACTTC
TRBV6-6,TRBJ2-2,TRBD2,-,CASSPLGRSTSGRAAGELFF,TGTGCCAGCAGCCCACTCGGTCGGTCGACTAGCGGGAGGGCAGCCGGGGAGCTGTTTTTT
TRBV28,TRBJ2-5,TRBD1,-,CASSLPGQGAGETQYF,TGTGCCAGCAGTTTACCCGGCCAGGGGGCGGGTGAGACCCAGTACTTC
TRBV9,TRBJ2-1,TRBD2,-,CASSVRLAGGNEQFF,TGTGCCAGCAGCGTAAGACTAGCGGGAGGCAATGAGCAGTTCTTC
TRBV6-5,TRBJ2-3,TRBD2,-,CASSYSSGGAYTQYF,TGTGCCAGCAGTTACTCGAGCGGGGGGGCCTATACGCAGTATTTT
TRBV4-3,TRBJ1-1,-,-,CASSLSPGRAGTEAFF,TGCGCCAGCAGCCTTTCCCCCGGCAGGGCGGGGACTGAAGCTTTCTTT
TRBV7-2,TRBJ2-7,-,-,CASSLGVYEQYF,TGTGCCAGCAGCCTGGGCGTTTACGAGCAGTACTTC
TRBV6-5,TRBJ2-3,-,-,CATAGAGYTDTQYF,TGTGCCACCGCGGGGGCCGGGTACACAGATACGCAGTATTTT
TRBV11-2,TRBJ1-5,-,once,CASSSGSNQPQHF,TGTGCCAGCAGCTCCGGTAGCAATCAGCCCCAGCATTTT
TRBV7-6,TRBJ1-5,TRBD1,-,CASSPGPAKGQHQPQHF,TGTGCCAGCAGCCCAGGTCCCGCCAAGGGACAGCATCAGCCCCAGCATTTT
TRBV4-3,TRBJ1-4,-,once,CASSGRVRGNEKLFF,TGCGCCAGCAGTGGGAGGGTTCGGGGTAATGAAAAACTGTTTTTT
TRBV5-1,TRBJ2-5,-,-,CASSSDPTAQETQYF,TGCGCCAGCAGCTCGGATCCGACAGCTCAAGAGACCCAGTACTTC
TRBV2,TRBJ2-1,-,-,CASRGSSYNEQFF,TGTGCCAGCCGAGGGTCTAGCTACAATGAGCAGTTCTTC
TRBV7-7,TRBJ2-1,TRBD2,-,CASSPGTSGVNEQFF,TGTGCTAGCAGCCCAGGGACTAGCGGGGTCAATGAGCAGTTCTTC
TRBV30,TRBJ2-7,-,-,CAWTGDKSYEQYF,TGTGCCTGGACCGGGGACAAATCCTACGAGCAGTACTTC
TRBV2,TRBJ1-6,TRBD1,-,CASSDTGGGNSPLHF,TGTGCCAGCAGTGATACAGGGGGAGGTAATTCACCCCTCCACTTT
TRBV7-9,TRBJ2-2,TRBD1,-,CASSWWTGRFLGELFF,TGTGCCAGCAGCTGGTGGACAGGAAGATTTTTGGGGGAGCTGTTTTTT
TRBV9,TRBJ1-2,-,-,CASSRGRGYTF,TGTGCCAGCAGCAGGGGTAGAGGCTACACCTTC
TRBV14,TRBJ2-2,-,-,CASSQDSPYTGELFF,TGTGCCAGCAGCCAAGATTCCCCCTACACCGGGGAGCTGTTTTTT
TRBV28,TRBJ2-4,TRBD2,-,CASSWREGLENIQYF,TGTGCCAGCAGTTGGCGGGAGGGACTGGAAAACATTCAGTACTTC
TRBV7-6,TRBJ2-2,TRBD2,-,CASSRRGSGGATNTGELFF,TGTGCCAGCAGCCGCCGCGGAAGCGGGGGGGCGACAAACACCGGGGAGCTGTTTTTT
TRBV5-1,TRBJ2-5,TRBD2,-,CASSFQAGGEETQYF,TGCGCCAGCAGCTTCCAAGCGGGAGGGGAAGAGACCCAGTACTTC
TRBV2,TRBJ2-3,-,-,CASSDPAPPFDTDTQYF,TGTGCCAGCAGTGACCCCGCGCCACCATTTGACACAGATACGCAGTATTTT
TRBV4-1,TRBJ2-2,-,-,CASSQAQGIGELFF,TGCGCCAGCAGTCAGGCCCAGGGGATCGGGGAGCTGTTTTTT
TRBV5-1,TRBJ2-7,-,-,CASSLTDSVTYEQYF,TGCGCCAGCAGCTTGACAGACAGTGTTACCTACGAGCAGTACTTC
TRBV9,TRBJ2-1,-,-,CASSVVPGGFSSYNEQFF,TGTGCCAGCAGCGTAGTCCCAGGGGGGTTTAGCTCCTACAATGAGCAGTTCTTC
TRBV13,TRBJ1-1,-,-,CASSTTGGSRTEAFF,TGTGCCAGCAGCACCACGGGGGGGTCCCGGACTGAAGCTTTCTTT
TRBV5-1,TRBJ2-1,-,once,CASSLDTGSKGEQFF,TGCGCCAGCAGCTTGGATACAGGCTCCAAGGGCGAGCAGTTCTTC
TRBV12-3/TRBV12-4,TRBJ2-1,-,-,CASSIKGGNEQFF,TGTGCCAGCAGTATTAAAGGGGGCAATGAGCAGTTCTTC
TRBV7-9,TRBJ1-4,-,-,CASSSTGGNEKLFF,TGTGCCAGCAGCTCCACGGGGGGCAATGAAAAACTGTTTTTT
TRBV27,TRBJ1-3,TRBD1,-,CASSQDRAGNTIYF,TGTGCCAGCAGTCAAGACAGGGCTGGAAACACCATATATTTT
TRBV9,TRBJ1-4,-,-,CASSATQGNEKLFF,TGTGCCAGCAGCGCAACACAGGGCAATGAAAAACTGTTTTTT
TRBV7-6,TRBJ1-2,-,-,CASSLDQGIYGYTF,TGTGCCAGCAGCTTAGACCAGGGGATCTATGGCTACACCTTC
TRBV11-2,TRBJ2-7,-,-,CASSLEGHYEQYF,TGTGCCAGCAGCCTAGAGGGACACTACGAGCAGTACTTC
TRBV2,TRBJ1-3,-,-,CASADVGLGAENTIYF,TGTGCCAGCGCCGATGTGGGTCTTGGGGCAGAAAACACCATATATTTT
TRBV25-1,TRBJ2-5,TRBD2,-,CASSEPSGDQETQYF,TGTGCCAGCAGTGAGCCTAGCGGGGACCAAGAGACCCAGTACTTC
TRBV6-5,TRBJ1-1,-,-,CASRTSPLEVQAFF,TGTGCCAGCAGAACTTCGCCCTTGGAGGTTCAAGCTTTCTTT
TRBV12-5,TRBJ2-1,-,-,CASGAAGTPAYNEQFF,TGTGCTAGTGGAGCTGCCGGGACACCAGCCTACAATGAGCAGTTCTTC